This TCR beta chain originates from a study of post-analysis software for immune sequencing data (dated by TCRdb to the mid-2010s). Context from the whole study: Recorded disease courses included relapsing-remitting, secondary progressive and progressive-relapsing multiple sclerosis, with some patients lacking subtype annotation. Patient repertoires were compared against roughly 10 previously published healthy control repertoires from donors aged about 6 to 26 years. A subset of samples was prepared in parallel using single-end sample barcoding, then pooled and co-amplified after Illumina adapter ligation.

The library relied on PCR. The data were produced on an Illumina HiSeq 2500. To reduce PCR and sequencing biases, unique molecular identifiers were built into the TCR beta cDNA libraries. Some 500,000 cDNA molecules were obtained for every 1 to 10 million input T cells, so each molecule roughly corresponded to one T cell. Patient libraries were prepared and sequenced with the same protocol used for the earlier healthy control dataset. Within a given batch, samples were prepared together, multiplexed and sequenced on the same HiSeq lane. The authors processed their data as follows. Raw barcoded reads were processed with MIGEC, discarding single-read molecular identifier groups before consensus assembly and CDR3 extraction. VDJtools was used for post-analysis of the clonotype tables, with diversity normalized by down-sampling every dataset to the smallest sample size. To correct batch-related cross-sample contamination, repertoire overlap clustering matched CDR3 amino acid sequences but not nucleotide sequences. TCRdb trimmed public reads at Q25 via fastp, called clones via MiXCR and kept in-frame beta chains. Rows with a matching CDR3 protein are joined into one entry that keeps the most common DNA and genes. None of the V and J calls come from the authors' own analysis; TCRdb made them. Within this sample are about 430,000 distinct CDR3 sequences, with approximately 38% of them counted one time only. The ten largest account for approximately 7.7% of the sample.

Study-level results and caveats: The control group was slightly older than the multiple sclerosis patient group. Normalized Chao1 diversity was significantly lower in multiple sclerosis patients than controls, suggesting substantial peripheral T-cell clonal expansion. Patients showed significantly higher frequencies than controls for roughly five TRBV segments, among them TRBV5-6, TRBV5-1 and TRBV20-1. Direct clustering with F measure revealed strong co-clustering of samples prepared in the same batch, which led to a batch-effect correction.

V is trimmed back by 0 bases and J by 3 bases, and the junction contains 7 bases that no gene match accounts for. CDR1 and CDR2 (SQVTM, ANQGSEA) derive from the germline V gene. The CDR3 covers 15 residues, taking in both the cysteine and the phenylalanine. Here the CDR3 DNA is all that survives: 45 bases in frame from base 1. To demonstrate the VDJtools post-analysis software, TCR beta repertoires were profiled from the peripheral blood of 10 to 15 young patients with multiple sclerosis. The multiple sclerosis patients were children and adolescents ranging in age from 6 to 15 years. For this clonotype: Its antigen target is currently unknown. No base quality values were provided; no much bigger clone lies one nucleotide off.

The material sequenced was blood. The clonotype originates from a girl between 2 and 10 years old with multiple sclerosis. The sequence links TRBV29-1 to TRBJ2-7; 8 bases in the middle match TRBD1. The CDR3 in this case is CSVEDRDRGGYEQYF. In nucleotides, the sequence is TGCAGCGTTGAAGATCGCGACAGGGGAGGCTACGAGCAGTACTTC.